These 6 T cell receptor beta chains were sequenced from one sample in a study of T-cell memory formation after mild COVID-19. TCRdb analysed the 5' RACE reads with MiXCR anew, one entry per CDR3 protein. The repertoire holds tens of thousands of distinct CDR3 sequences, with 5.5% to 8.5% as singletons. Sequences were obtained from PBMCs or a T cell subset sorted from them (not recorded which). The receptors were sampled from an adult who had mild COVID-19 (a few samples of this study predate the infection). Cell type and time point are not known.

The chain recombines TRBV6-1 with TRBJ1-2; no clear D. CDR3 length equals 12 residues. Deletions cut 2 bases from V and 6 bases from J, with 7 bases between. The V gene's germline CDR1 is MNHNS and CDR2 SASEGT. CDR3 sequence reads: CASSEFGDGYTF. The DNA for the CDR3 is TGTGCCAGCAGTGAATTCGGGGATGGCTACACCTTC.

In DNA form, the CDR3 reads TGTGCCAGTAATCCGGGACAGGGAGCCTACGAGCAGTACTTC. It translates to CASNPGQGAYEQYF. J is TRBJ2-7 and V is TRBV19; 9 bases match TRBD1. This CDR3 region has 14 residues. The germline gives CDR1 LNHDA, CDR2 SQIVND (reference sequence). V gave up 7 bases and J gave up 2 bases; unmatched junction bases: 6.

This clonotype was counted only a few times. The chain employs TRBV18 and TRBJ2-7; no firm D call. The CDR3 spans 12 residues. Trimming took off 6 bases at V and 7 bases at J, with 13 bases between the two ends. CDR1 is KGHSH, CDR2 LQKENI, per germline. As DNA, the CDR3 is TGTGCCAGCTCCTCGACTCCACCGGAGCAGTACTTC. This codes for CASSSTPPEQYF. Variable domain in full (rest from reference TRBV18 and TRBJ2-7): NAGVMQNPRHLVRRRGQEARLRCSPMKGHSHVYWYRQLPEEGLKFMVYLQKENIIDESGMPKERFSAEFPKEGPSILRIQQVVRGDSAAYFCASSSTPPEQYFGPGTRLTVT.

This clonotype occurred many times. V usage is TRBV7-6 and J usage is TRBJ2-7, with D perhaps given as TRBD1 or TRBD2 (5 bases each). Germline V lookup: CDR1 SGHVS, CDR2 FNYEAQ. This CDR3 has 15 amino acids. Deletions cut 3 bases from V and 3 bases from J, with 15 bases between. The CDR3, as DNA: TGTGCCAGCAGCTTGGGACCCCCAGGAAACTACGAGCAGTACTTC. The encoded protein is CASSLGPPGNYEQYF.

V is TRBV2 and J is TRBJ2-5, with unresolved D. Trimming removed 5 bases at V and 9 bases at J, with 10 bases between. The CDR3 is 11 amino acids. Germline V gene sequence: CDR1 SNHLY, CDR2 FYNNEI. The CDR3: CASSNPRAQYF. The CDR3 coding sequence is TGTGCCAGCAGTAACCCCCGGGCCCAGTACTTC.

Many counts were recorded for this clonotype. The chain carries TRBV6-6 and TRBJ1-1; perhaps TRBD1 as D (6 bases). The CDR3 is 14 residues long. Germline loops: CDR1 MNHNY, CDR2 SVGAGI (reference sequence). V was pared by 6 bases and J by 4 bases, with 15 bases between. The CDR3 DNA reads TGTGCCAGCAGCCTCGGTGGGGGCCTCACTGAAGCTTTCTTT. It codes for CASSLGGGLTEAFF.